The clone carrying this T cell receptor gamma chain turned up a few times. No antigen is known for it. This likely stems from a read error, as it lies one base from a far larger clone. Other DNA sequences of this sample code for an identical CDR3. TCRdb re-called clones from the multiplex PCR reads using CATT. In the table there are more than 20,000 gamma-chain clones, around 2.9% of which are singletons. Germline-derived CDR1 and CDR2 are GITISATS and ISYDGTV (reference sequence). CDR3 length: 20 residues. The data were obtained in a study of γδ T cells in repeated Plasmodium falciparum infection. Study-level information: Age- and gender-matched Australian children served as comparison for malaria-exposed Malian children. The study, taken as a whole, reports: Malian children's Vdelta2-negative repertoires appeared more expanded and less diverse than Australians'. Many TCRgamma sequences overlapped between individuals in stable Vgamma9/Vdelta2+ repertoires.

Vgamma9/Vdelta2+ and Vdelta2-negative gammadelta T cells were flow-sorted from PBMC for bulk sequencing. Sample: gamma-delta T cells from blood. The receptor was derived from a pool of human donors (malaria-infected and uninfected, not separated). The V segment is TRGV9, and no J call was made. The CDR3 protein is CALWEVRGSYIGSSDWIKTF. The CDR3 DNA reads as TGTGCCTTGTGGGAGGTGCGGGGAAGTTACATAGGGAGTAGTGATTGGATTAAGACGTTT.